Here is one T cell receptor (beta chain) with its context. What it recognizes is unknown. Primers included in the PCR were 60 Vbeta and 13 Jbeta primers. Using immunoSEQ multiplex PCR, the repertoire was profiled, and TCRdb retains in-frame clones only, with some absent. The data contain around 160,000 clones, 79% of them singletons. This specimen belongs to a study of cytomegalovirus exposure and HLA in healthy donors. The study, taken as a whole, reports: Sequencing artifact likely explains a cluster of highly shared sequence variants. A later examination showed that TCR association rates differed by HLA locus, with DRB1 most and HLA-C fewest. Later analysis identified a missense DCLRE1C variant that was linked to TCR beta V- and J-gene trimming.

With 4 bases removed from V and 1 base from J, the gap between germline ends came to 10 bases. This CDR3 has 14 residues. Germline V gene data show CDR1 as SGHRS and CDR2 as YFSETQ. Sequencing input: PBMCs. This receptor was identified in a woman aged 40 to 50 in good health and CMV-seropositive. The chain recombines TRBV5-1 with TRBJ2-3; tentatively, D is TRBD1 (6 bases). As DNA, the CDR3 is TGCGCCAGCAGCGGGGACACCCGCACAGATACGCAGTATTTT. Its protein is CASSGDTRTDTQYF. Combining the CDR3 with reference TRBV5-1 and TRBJ2-3 gives the whole variable domain KAGVTQTPRYLIKTRGQQVTLSCSPISGHRSVSWYQQTPGQGLQFLFEYFSETQRNKGNFPGRFSGRQFSNSRSEMNVSTLELGDSALYLCASSGDTRTDTQYFGPGTRLTVL.